This T cell receptor beta chain originates from a study of blood T cell repertoires in COVID-19. Only in-frame clones appear in the TCRdb table, and some are missing; sequencing was by immunoSEQ multiplex PCR. Of more than 65,000 clones listed, around three quarters are singletons. Germline V lookup: CDR1 SGHRS, CDR2 YFSETQ. V lost 5 bases and J lost 4, with 9 bases in between. CDR3 length: 13 amino acids. The V call is TRBV5-1, the J call TRBJ1-4; possibly TRBD1 for D (5 bases). Sequences were obtained from peripheral blood. This clonotype was sampled from an elderly woman with active or convalescent COVID-19. CDR3 sequence reads: CASSEGDNEKLFF. CDR3 in DNA: TGCGCCAGCAGTGAAGGGGATAATGAAAAACTGTTTTTT.